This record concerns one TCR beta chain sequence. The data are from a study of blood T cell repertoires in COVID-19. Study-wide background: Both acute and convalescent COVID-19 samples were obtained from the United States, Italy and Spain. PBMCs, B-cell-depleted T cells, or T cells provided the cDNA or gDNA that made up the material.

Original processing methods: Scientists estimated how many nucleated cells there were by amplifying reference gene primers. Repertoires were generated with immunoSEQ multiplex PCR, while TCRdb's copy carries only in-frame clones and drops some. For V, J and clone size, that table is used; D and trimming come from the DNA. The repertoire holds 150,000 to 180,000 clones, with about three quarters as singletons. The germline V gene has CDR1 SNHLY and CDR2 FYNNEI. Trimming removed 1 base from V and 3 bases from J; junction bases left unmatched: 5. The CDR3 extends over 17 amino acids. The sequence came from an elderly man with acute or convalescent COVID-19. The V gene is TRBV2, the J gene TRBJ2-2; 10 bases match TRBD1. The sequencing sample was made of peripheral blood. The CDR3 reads CASSEGQGAWDTGELFF. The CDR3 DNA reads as TGTGCCAGCAGTGAAGGACAGGGGGCTTGGGACACCGGGGAGCTGTTTTTT.